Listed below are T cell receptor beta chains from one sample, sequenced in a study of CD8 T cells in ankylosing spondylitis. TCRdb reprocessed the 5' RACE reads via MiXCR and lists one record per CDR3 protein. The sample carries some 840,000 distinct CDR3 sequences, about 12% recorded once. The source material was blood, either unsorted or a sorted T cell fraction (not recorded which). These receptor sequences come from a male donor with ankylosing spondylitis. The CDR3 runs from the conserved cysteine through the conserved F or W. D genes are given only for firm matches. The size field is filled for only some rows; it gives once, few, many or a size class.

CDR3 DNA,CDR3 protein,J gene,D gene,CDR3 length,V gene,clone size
TGTGCCAGCGGCGCTCAGAGCACCGGGGAGCTGTTTTTT,CASGAQSTGELFF,TRBJ2-2,.,13,TRBV12-3/TRBV12-4,many
TGCGCCAGCGGGCGGGAGGCCTACAATGAGCAGTTCTTC,CASGREAYNEQFF,TRBJ2-1,TRBD2,13,TRBV4-3,few
TGTGCCAGCTCACCATCTGGAGGCGGATCCGAGCAGTACTTC,CASSPSGGGSEQYF,TRBJ2-7,.,14,TRBV18,.
TGTGCCAGCGGAAGGATGGAGGATACGCAGTATTTT,CASGRMEDTQYF,TRBJ2-3,.,12,TRBV6-5,many
TGTGCCAGCAGTGCCGTAGCCTCCTACAATGAGCAGTTCTTC,CASSAVASYNEQFF,TRBJ2-1,.,14,TRBV2,few
TGTGCCAGCAATCCCCCGCTCCTGGCGAACACTGAAGCTTTCTTT,CASNPPLLANTEAFF,TRBJ1-1,.,15,TRBV28,few
TGTGCCAGCAGCTCACAGCAGATTGCGCAGTTCTTC,CASSSQQIAQFF,TRBJ2-1,.,12,TRBV6-1,.
TGTGCCAGCAGTTTAACCCCAAACAGAGATAGCACAGATACGCAGTATTTT,CASSLTPNRDSTDTQYF,TRBJ2-3,.,17,TRBV12-3/TRBV12-4,.
TGTGCCAGCAGTGAGGGACAGGGCCACGAGCAGTACTTC,CASSEGQGHEQYF,TRBJ2-7,TRBD1,13,TRBV2,few
TGCAGTGCTCCCGGGAGGGGTCCCAATCAGCCCCAGCATTTT,CSAPGRGPNQPQHF,TRBJ1-5,.,14,TRBV20-1,many
TGTGCCACCAGGGACAGGGGGCGGGCTACTAATGAAAAACTGTTTTTT,CATRDRGRATNEKLFF,TRBJ1-4,TRBD1,16,TRBV15,.
TGTGCCAGCTCACCAGGACAACGGTCCACAGATACGCAGTATTTT,CASSPGQRSTDTQYF,TRBJ2-3,.,15,TRBV18,many